Each of the 15 T cell receptor beta chains below was sequenced from the same sample in a study of cytomegalovirus exposure and HLA in healthy donors. PCR involved 60 Vbeta and 13 Jbeta primers. Here immunoSEQ multiplex PCR was the method, and the copy in TCRdb shows in-frame clones only, minus some. There are 150,000 or so clones in the sample; more than 75% occur only once, and around 2.5% lies in the top ten. Sequencing used PBMCs. These receptors all come from a man aged 45-60 years in good health and CMV-seronegative.

This clone has only a few counts. The chain carries TRBV19 and TRBJ1-4; 8 nucleotides align to TRBD1. Germline CDR1 LNHDA, CDR2 SQIVND (reference sequence). The CDR3 runs 15 residues. V trimming: 6 bases; J trimming: 8 bases; junction bases outside the gene matches: 11. The CDR3 nucleotides read TGTGCCAGTAGCCTTGGACAGGGTTCGTTGGAAAAACTGTTTTTT. This codes for CASSLGQGSLEKLFF. Filled out from reference TRBV19 and TRBJ1-4, the complete variable domain reads DGGITQSPKYLFRKEGQNVTLSCEQNLNHDAMYWYRQDPGQGLRLIYYSQIVNDFQKGDIAEGYSVSREKKESFPLTVTSAQKNPTAFYLCASSLGQGSLEKLFFGSGTQLSVL.

The CDR3 is CASSEATGKGNEQYF. The DNA for the CDR3 is TGTGCCAGCAGTGAAGCGACCGGGAAGGGAAACGAGCAGTACTTC. J is TRBJ2-7 and V is TRBV2, with D maybe TRBD2 (5 bases). Germline CDR1 is SNHLY and CDR2 is FYNNEI. This CDR3 is built from 15 residues. The ends were cut back, 0 bases at V and 5 bases at J, with 14 bases in the middle.

The chain uses TRBV6-5 and TRBJ2-5; 9 bases are a match to TRBD2. The V gene's germline CDR1 is MNHEY and CDR2 SVGAGI. J was trimmed by 5 bases and V by 8 bases; bases with no gene match: 12. The CDR3 consists of 15 residues. For the CDR3, the DNA is TGTGCCAGCGCCCCTCTGCGGGGGGGGGCGGAGACCCAGTACTTC. It translates to CASAPLRGGAETQYF.

The chain combines TRBV7-9 with TRBJ2-6; 9 bases line up with TRBD1. Trimming at V came to 5 bases and at J to 0 bases, leaving 8 bases not matched to a gene. The CDR3 contains 18 residues. Germline CDR1 is SEHNR and CDR2 is FQNEAQ (reference sequence). CDR3 coding DNA: TGTGCCAGCAGCGAATCCGGGACAGGGTTCTCTGGGGCCAACGTCCTGACTTTC. This translates into CASSESGTGFSGANVLTF.

On this clone itself: Other DNA sequences of this sample code for an identical CDR3. This rearrangement joins TRBV27 to TRBJ1-5, with unresolved D. Germline V gene data show CDR1 as MNHEY and CDR2 as SMNVEV (reference sequence). This CDR3 is 13 amino acids long. Trimming stripped 3 bases from V and 2 bases from J, with 5 bases between. This chain's CDR3 is CASSFSGNQPQHF. The CDR3, as DNA: TGTGCCAGCAGTTTTTCCGGCAATCAGCCCCAGCATTTT.

This chain links TRBV7-8 with TRBJ1-5, with unresolved D. V was trimmed by 2 bases and J by 2 bases, leaving 13 bases between them. The CDR3 is made up of 16 amino acids. Germline-derived CDR1 and CDR2 are SGHVS and FQNEAQ. The CDR3 region is CASSLSARAGNQPQHF. CDR3 DNA: TGTGCCAGCAGCTTAAGTGCGAGGGCCGGCAATCAGCCCCAGCATTTT.

This clone has more than one count but fewer than ten. The V call is TRBV29-1, the J call TRBJ2-7, with a possible D match to TRBD1 (5 bases). Looked up from germline, CDR1 is SQVTM and CDR2 is ANQGSEA. V lost 6 bases and J lost 0, with 18 bases in between. The CDR3 has 15 amino acids. The chain's CDR3 is CSVTNQGTSSYEQYF. CDR3 bases: TGCAGCGTCACCAATCAGGGTACCAGCTCCTACGAGCAGTACTTC.

This clone was observed a handful of times. This chain connects TRBV18 to TRBJ1-5, with TRBD1 as a possible D gene (5 bases). V was pared by 1 base and J by 6 bases, with 13 bases between. The CDR3 covers 15 residues. Germline CDR1 KGHSH, CDR2 LQKENI. CDR3 amino acids: CASSPRSGGTQPQHF. In nucleotides, the CDR3 is TGTGCCAGCTCACCACGCTCCGGGGGGACTCAGCCCCAGCATTTT.

This chain joins TRBV5-1 and TRBJ2-3; perhaps TRBD1 as D (6 bases). V lost 2 bases and J 0 bases, leaving 7 bases between the germline ends. This CDR3 has 14 amino acids. The germline V gene has CDR1 SGHRS and CDR2 YFSETQ. CDR3 sequence reads: CASSLQGSTDTQYF. The CDR3 coding sequence is TGCGCCAGCAGCTTACAGGGAAGCACAGATACGCAGTATTTT.

This chain uses TRBV2 with TRBJ2-3; tentative D call: TRBD2 (5 bases). Germline CDR1 reads SNHLY; CDR2 reads FYNNEI. The length of the CDR3 is 16 residues. The V gene lost 7 bases and the J gene lost 0 bases, with 17 bases spanning the gap. CDR3 loop: CASIIGRAVSTDTQYF. The CDR3 DNA reads as TGTGCCAGCATTATCGGGCGGGCGGTCAGCACAGATACGCAGTATTTT. Looking up the rest from reference TRBV2 and TRBJ2-3 gives the full variable domain: EPEVTQTPSHQVTQMGQEVILRCVPISNHLYFYWYRQILGQKVEFLVSFYNNEISEKSEIFDDQFSVERPDGSNFTLKIRSTKLEDSAMYFCASIIGRAVSTDTQYFGPGTRLTVL.

This sequence joins TRBV5-1 and TRBJ2-7, with D possibly being TRBD2 (6 bases). This CDR3 contains 16 residues. Germline CDR1 is SGHRS and CDR2 is YFSETQ. Trimming removed 4 bases at V and 2 bases at J, with 19 bases between. The chain's CDR3 is CASSRSGDFIAYEQYF. CDR3 nucleotide sequence: TGCGCCAGCAGCAGGTCCGGGGACTTCATCGCCTACGAGCAGTACTTC.

The rearrangement uses TRBV7-9 and TRBJ1-2; TRBD1 agrees at 7 bases. CDR1 and CDR2 from the germline V gene are SEHNR and FQNEAQ (reference sequence). V trimming: 6 bases; J trimming: 4 bases; junction bases outside the gene matches: 5. The CDR3 is made up of 13 amino acids. CDR3 nucleotide sequence: TGTGCCAGCAGACAGGGACAGCCCTATGGCTACACCTTC. Its protein product is CASRQGQPYGYTF.

The genes are TRBV2 and TRBJ2-5; 9 positions match TRBD2. CDR3 length equals 15 residues. J was trimmed by 5 bases and V by 8 bases; bases with no gene match: 12. Per germline, CDR1 SNHLY and CDR2 FYNNEI. This chain's CDR3 is CASSGGRALGETQYF. The CDR3 coding sequence is TGTGCCAGCTCGGGCGGGAGGGCCTTAGGGGAGACCCAGTACTTC.

This chain links TRBV4-1 with TRBJ2-7; TRBD1 might be the D (6 bases). The CDR3 is 15 residues long. V was cut by 0 bases and J by 4 bases, with 13 bases left in between. Germline-derived CDR1 and CDR2 are MGHRA and YSYEKL. The CDR3 protein is CASSQDRTAMYEQYF. For the CDR3, the DNA is TGCGCCAGCAGCCAAGACCGGACAGCGATGTACGAGCAGTACTTC.

This clone was seen only a few times. This chain connects TRBV14 to TRBJ2-5; 10 positions agree with TRBD2. Trimming removed 3 bases from V and 1 base from J; junction bases left unmatched: 11. Germline V CDR1 and CDR2: SGHDN, FVKESK. This CDR3 is 18 amino acids long. CDR3 sequence (DNA): TGTGCCAGCAGCCATGCTAGCGGGGGCCGTTCTCTCCAAGAGACCCAGTACTTC. Translated: CASSHASGGRSLQETQYF.